This T cell receptor (beta chain) originates from a study of lymphopenia after photon versus proton radiotherapy. The study's findings and limits: Oligoclonal CD8+ Temra expansion after nadir drove photon patients' diversity drop. Better survival with proton therapy was suggested as possible, not demonstrated. Relative stability marked proton patients; photon patients lost diversity and naive cells.

Worth noting for this clone: As yet, its antigen is unknown.

This CDR3 region has 11 residues. Germline CDR1 is SGHVS and CDR2 is FQNEAQ. Trimming removed 4 bases at V and 5 bases at J, with 5 bases between. Here immunoSEQ multiplex PCR was the method, and the copy in TCRdb shows in-frame clones only, minus some. The repertoire holds 45,000 to 65,000 clones, about 92% seen once, with roughly 18% in the top ten. This rearrangement joins TRBV7-8 to TRBJ2-5, with D unclear. Source: peripheral blood, taken from a patient treated with photon-based radiotherapy. The sequence was collected from a woman between 40 and 50 years old with cholangiocarcinoma. CDR3 sequence (DNA): TGTGCCAGCAGCTCCTCGGAGACCCAGTACTTC. It is translated as CASSSSETQYF.